Sequencing of this TCR beta chain was carried out in a study of blood T cell repertoires in COVID-19. As for the study in general: The origin of the acute and convalescent COVID-19 samples was the United States, Italy and Spain. Nucleic acid was either cDNA or gDNA, and it came from T cells, B-cell-depleted T cells, or PBMCs.

Patients at the Seattle site were enrolled during active infection and followed longitudinally. Germline V gives CDR1 SEHNR, CDR2 FQNEAQ (reference sequence). The CDR3 loop spans 14 amino acids. V dropped 4 bases and J dropped 4 bases, with 13 bases sitting between them. Using immunoSEQ multiplex PCR, the repertoire was profiled, and TCRdb retains in-frame clones only, with some absent. This repertoire shows about 160,000 clones, around 82% found once; its top ten account for more than 6%. The clonotype originates from a middle-aged woman with COVID-19, enrolled during active disease. The sample consisted of peripheral blood. This chain connects TRBV7-9 to TRBJ1-1; possible D gene TRBD1, 5 bases. CDR3 region: CASSSRVVGTEAFF. CDR3 sequence (DNA): TGTGCCAGCAGCTCCAGGGTCGTAGGCACTGAAGCTTTCTTT.